The 14 T cell receptor beta chains below were found in one sample sequenced in a study of T cells after yellow fever vaccination. TCRdb re-called the 5' RACE reads with MiXCR, one entry per CDR3 protein. The top ten hold around 15% of the sample, which has about 500,000 distinct CDR3 sequences, around 16% seen once. The source was PBMCs, collected roughly 5 days after the first yellow fever vaccination. These receptors were taken from a man aged 18-30 years who received the YFV17D yellow fever vaccine.

CDR3 loop: CASSSQPGQGAVIQETQYF. CDR3 DNA sequence: TGTGCCAGCAGCTCACAACCGGGACAGGGGGCCGTGATTCAAGAGACCCAGTACTTC. This sequence joins TRBV11-1 and TRBJ2-5, with TRBD1 matching over 12 bases. Trimming removed 4 bases from V and 2 bases from J; junction bases left unmatched: 14. Germline V gives CDR1 SGHAT, CDR2 FQDESV (reference sequence). CDR3 length: 19 residues.

The chain couples TRBV18 to TRBJ2-4; TRBD2 matches at 7 bases. The germline CDR1 and CDR2 sequences are KGHSH and LQKENI. V was clipped by 8 bases and J by 1 base; unmatched bases: 5. The CDR3 runs to 14 residues. DNA of the CDR3: TGTGCCAGCGCCATACTAGCGGCCAAAAACATTCAGTACTTC. Translation: CASAILAAKNIQYF. The whole variable domain, filled in from reference TRBV18 and TRBJ2-4, reads NAGVMQNPRHLVRRRGQEARLRCSPMKGHSHVYWYRQLPEEGLKFMVYLQKENIIDESGMPKERFSAEFPKEGPSILRIQQVVRGDSAAYFCASAILAAKNIQYFGAGTRLSVL.

This clonotype occurred a few times. This chain uses TRBV7-2 with TRBJ1-4; 7 bases match TRBD1. Trimming cost V 5 bases and J 7 bases; bases outside gene matches: 7. The germline CDR1 and CDR2 sequences are SGHTA and FQGNSA. The CDR3 length is 14 residues. The CDR3 sequence: CASSHRDSGEKLFF. CDR3 sequence (DNA): TGTGCCAGCAGCCACCGGGACAGCGGTGAAAAACTGTTTTTT.

The chain recombines TRBV4-3 with TRBJ2-7, with D tentatively TRBD1 (6 bases). The CDR3 is 13 amino acids. V lost 3 bases to trimming and J lost 6 bases, with 12 bases between them. Germline values: CDR1 LGHNA, CDR2 YSLEER. DNA of the CDR3: TGCGCCAGCAGCCAGGTAGAGGGGGTCGAGCAGTACTTC. This encodes CASSQVEGVEQYF.

This clonotype was counted between two and nine times. This rearrangement joins TRBV9 to TRBJ2-3; D is uncertain. Germline-derived CDR1 and CDR2 are SGDLS and YYNGEE. V lost 0 bases, J lost 0 bases, and 11 bases lay in between. The CDR3 sequence is 16 residues long. CDR3 nucleotide sequence: TGTGCCAGCAGCGTAGAGTGGGCTGCTAGCACAGATACGCAGTATTTT. Translated: CASSVEWAASTDTQYF.

This clonotype was found a few times. The V and J genes are TRBV4-2 and TRBJ2-1; 11 bases are shared with TRBD2. The CDR3 is 16 amino acids. J lost 8 bases, V lost 0 bases, and 6 bases had no gene match. Germline values: CDR1 LGHNA, CDR2 YNFKEQ. CDR3 sequence (DNA): TGTGCCAGCAGCCAAGATGTTAGCGGGGGGGCGGATGAGCAGTTCTTC. Protein product: CASSQDVSGGADEQFF.

This clonotype was found a few times. The chain joins TRBV27 to TRBJ2-7; D gene uncertain. Germline CDR1 reads MNHEY; CDR2 reads SMNVEV (reference sequence). The CDR3 runs 13 residues. The V gene lost 8 bases and the J gene lost 3 bases, with 14 bases spanning the gap. CDR3 protein: CASGSGTRYEQYF. As DNA, the CDR3 is TGTGCCAGCGGTTCCGGAACACGCTACGAGCAGTACTTC.

This chain connects TRBV10-3 to TRBJ1-5; TRBD1 is a possible D gene (6 bases). The germline V gene has CDR1 ENHRY and CDR2 SYGVKD. The CDR3 totals 14 residues. Trimming removed 4 bases from V and 7 bases from J, with 14 bases in between. The DNA of the CDR3 is TGTGCCATCAGTGTAACAGGGTCTAACCAGCCCCAGCATTTT. It translates to CAISVTGSNQPQHF.

This clonotype occurred many times. The V gene is TRBV20-1, the J gene TRBJ2-1; TRBD2 matches at 10 bases. CDR3 size: 15 residues. V lost 0 bases, J lost 2 bases, and 1 base stayed unmatched. Germline V gives CDR1 DFQATT, CDR2 SNEGSKA (reference sequence). The DNA of the CDR3 is TGCAGTGCTAGAGAGCTAGCGGGGGCCTACAATGAGCAGTTCTTC. It encodes CSARELAGAYNEQFF.

V and J are TRBV28 and TRBJ1-2; tentative D call: TRBD1 (6 bases). V lost 3 bases to trimming and J lost 6 bases, with 11 bases between them. Germline V gene lookup returns CDR1 MDHEN and CDR2 SYDVKM. This CDR3 comprises 13 residues. The CDR3 DNA reads TGTGCCAGCAGTTTCAACAGGGTAAATGGCTACACCTTC. Translation: CASSFNRVNGYTF.

This clonotype has just a few counts. The CDR3 DNA reads as TGCAGCGTTGAAGGGGAAGCCGGAAACACCATATATTTT. Its translation: CSVEGEAGNTIYF. The chain couples TRBV29-1 to TRBJ1-3; D is ambiguous. The ends were cut back, 1 base at V and 4 bases at J, with 8 bases in the middle. In germline, CDR1 is SQVTM, CDR2 ANQGSEA. The CDR3 is made up of 13 amino acids.

The chain joins TRBV7-3 to TRBJ2-7, with 12 positions matching TRBD1. Germline V CDR1 and CDR2: SGHTA, FQGTGA. J gave up 6 bases and V 2 bases, and 14 bases lay outside the gene matches. There are 18 residues in the CDR3. CDR3 residues: CASSLCGFRGTGGVEQYV. The CDR3 coding sequence is TGTGCCAGCAGCTTATGCGGGTTCCGTGGGACAGGGGGCGTCGAGCAGTACGTC.

The genes are TRBV5-1 and TRBJ1-2, with TRBD1 as a possible D gene (6 bases). The V and J ends lost 1 base and 0 bases respectively, with 13 bases between them. Germline V gene lookup returns CDR1 SGHRS and CDR2 YFSETQ. The length of the CDR3 is 16 residues. CDR3 in DNA: TGCGCCAGCAGCTTGAGGCCAGGGGCTACTAACTATGGCTACACCTTC. Translation: CASSLRPGATNYGYTF.

This clonotype was detected only a few times. The rearrangement uses TRBV11-1 and TRBJ2-2, with D possibly matching TRBD2 (6 bases). V lost 1 base to trimming and J lost 0 bases, with 15 bases between them. There are 18 residues in the CDR3. Germline V gene data show CDR1 as SGHAT and CDR2 as FQDESV (reference sequence). As DNA, the CDR3 is TGTGCCAGCAGCTTAGGTGGCGGGACGGCCGCGAACACCGGGGAGCTGTTTTTT. It translates to CASSLGGGTAANTGELFF.